A single sample gave rise to the 21 T cell receptor beta chains below, sequenced in a study of blood T cell repertoires in COVID-19. Clones were read by immunoSEQ multiplex PCR, and TCRdb kept only the in-frame ones, dropping some. The table lists around 260,000 clones, more than 85% of them singletons. Source material: peripheral blood. The receptor set was obtained from a woman aged 60-75 years with COVID-19, enrolled during active disease.

This clone was counted many times. V and J are TRBV30 and TRBJ2-7; maybe TRBD2 (7 bases). The CDR3 runs to 13 residues. The germline CDR1 and CDR2 sequences are GTSNPN and SVGIG (reference sequence). The germline V and J ends were trimmed by 8 bases and 2 bases, with 16 bases remaining between them. For the CDR3, the DNA is TGTGCCACGAGGGGGGGTGGTCCCTACGAGCAGTACTTC. It encodes CATRGGGPYEQYF. Together with reference TRBV30 and TRBJ2-7, the CDR3 gives the full variable domain: SQTIHQWPATLVQPVGSPLSLECTVEGTSNPNLYWYRQAAGRGLQLLFYSVGIGQISSEVPQNLSASRPQDRQFILSSKKLLLSDSGFYLCATRGGGPYEQYFGPGTRLTVT.

The J gene is TRBJ1-2, the V gene TRBV7-2; tentatively, D is TRBD1 (6 bases). V was cut by 1 base and J by 6 bases, with 21 bases left in between. Looked up from germline, CDR1 is SGHTA and CDR2 is FQGNSA. This CDR3 has 17 residues. DNA for the CDR3: TGTGCCAGCAGCTTAGTTCGGGGGGCGTTATGGGTTGATGGCTACACCTTC. Its translation: CASSLVRGALWVDGYTF.

The chain joins TRBV4-2 to TRBJ2-2; 12 nucleotides line up with TRBD1. The CDR3 runs 14 residues. Germline trimming cut 4 bases from V and 9 bases from J; bases unmatched to any gene: 3. Germline V gives CDR1 LGHNA, CDR2 YNFKEQ. CDR3 DNA: TGTGCCAGCAGCCGGGGACAGGGGGCTTGGGAGCTGTTTTTT. Its translation: CASSRGQGAWELFF.

This chain connects TRBV19 to TRBJ2-7; 9 bases are shared with TRBD1. The CDR3 is made up of 15 amino acids. V lost 10 bases, J lost 0 bases, and 10 bases stayed unmatched. CDR1 and CDR2 from the germline V gene are LNHDA and SQIVND (reference sequence). CDR3 bases: TGTGCCACCCAAACCGGGACAGGGAGCTCCTACGAGCAGTACTTC. It yields the protein CATQTGTGSSYEQYF. The whole variable domain, remainder taken from reference TRBV19 and TRBJ2-7, is DGGITQSPKYLFRKEGQNVTLSCEQNLNHDAMYWYRQDPGQGLRLIYYSQIVNDFQKGDIAEGYSVSREKKESFPLTVTSAQKNPTAFYLCATQTGTGSSYEQYFGPGTRLTVT.

The genes are TRBV5-1 and TRBJ2-1; TRBD2 agrees at 10 bases. CDR1 and CDR2 from the germline V gene are SGHRS and YFSETQ. V was clipped by 2 bases and J by 1 base; unmatched bases: 18. The CDR3 is 21 amino acids. The CDR3, as DNA: TGCGCCAGCAGCTTCCAGGGGTTCAGGCTAGCGGGAGCACAGTCCTACAATGAGCAGTTCTTC. As protein: CASSFQGFRLAGAQSYNEQFF.

This clone has just one count. The genes are TRBV6-1 and TRBJ1-4, with 9 bases identical to TRBD1. The germline V gene encodes CDR1 MNHNS and CDR2 SASEGT. V lost 4 bases, J lost 2 bases, and 8 bases stayed unmatched. The CDR3 is 17 residues long. The CDR3 here is CASSAGTGSATNEKLFF. The CDR3 DNA reads as TGTGCCAGCAGTGCCGGGACAGGGAGTGCGACTAATGAAAAACTGTTTTTT.

The gene calls are TRBV19 and TRBJ1-1; TRBD1 matches at 11 bases. Germline V lookup: CDR1 LNHDA, CDR2 SQIVND (reference sequence). This CDR3 spans 14 amino acids. With V trimmed by 7 bases and J by 4 bases, 5 bases remained unmatched. Written as DNA, the CDR3 is TGTGCCAGTAAATGGGACAGGGGGTCCACTGAAGCTTTCTTT. Encoded protein: CASKWDRGSTEAFF.

The V call is TRBV19, the J call TRBJ2-1, with a possible D match to TRBD1 (5 bases). This CDR3 is built from 15 residues. The germline gives CDR1 LNHDA, CDR2 SQIVND (reference sequence). Trimming shortened V by 6 bases and J by 0 bases, and 12 bases separated the two germline ends. CDR3 protein: CASRDTRSSYNEQFF. DNA for the CDR3: TGTGCCAGTAGGGACACACGAAGCTCCTACAATGAGCAGTTCTTC. The whole variable domain, remainder taken from reference TRBV19 and TRBJ2-1, is DGGITQSPKYLFRKEGQNVTLSCEQNLNHDAMYWYRQDPGQGLRLIYYSQIVNDFQKGDIAEGYSVSREKKESFPLTVTSAQKNPTAFYLCASRDTRSSYNEQFFGPGTRLTVL.

This rearrangement joins TRBV30 to TRBJ2-1; 12 bases align to TRBD2. The CDR3 runs to 14 residues. V shed 5 bases and J 4 bases; nucleotides not matched to a gene: 3. The germline CDR1 and CDR2 sequences are GTSNPN and SVGIG (reference sequence). CDR3: CAWGLAGSYNEQFF. CDR3 DNA sequence: TGTGCCTGGGGACTAGCGGGGTCGTACAATGAGCAGTTCTTC. Full variable domain (outside the CDR3, taken from reference TRBV30 and TRBJ2-1): SQTIHQWPATLVQPVGSPLSLECTVEGTSNPNLYWYRQAAGRGLQLLFYSVGIGQISSEVPQNLSASRPQDRQFILSSKKLLLSDSGFYLCAWGLAGSYNEQFFGPGTRLTVL.

The table lists this clone with a count of one. The chain has TRBV6-5 and TRBJ1-2, with 9 bases fitting TRBD1. V dropped 5 bases and J dropped 8; count of bases not matched to a gene: 9. The CDR3 is made up of 14 amino acids. Per the germline V gene, CDR1 is MNHEY and CDR2 is SVGAGI. The CDR3 protein is CASSNPGTGQGYTF. CDR3 DNA: TGTGCCAGCAGTAACCCCGGGACAGGGCAGGGCTACACCTTC.

The chain has TRBV19 and TRBJ2-6; D uncertain. The CDR3 spans 13 residues. CDR1 and CDR2 from the germline V gene are LNHDA and SQIVND (reference sequence). V was cut by 8 bases and J by 4 bases, with 9 bases left in between. The CDR3 DNA reads TGTGCCAGTGGTCGCGCCGGGGCCAACGTCCTGACTTTC. Its protein product is CASGRAGANVLTF.

The chain has TRBV30 and TRBJ2-5; D might be TRBD1 (6 bases). Trimming removed 4 bases at V and 5 bases at J, with 14 bases between. The germline V gene has CDR1 GTSNPN and CDR2 SVGIG (reference sequence). The CDR3 runs 13 residues. The CDR3 DNA sequence: TGTGCCTGGAATTCCCCGAGGGGGGAGACCCAGTACTTC. Its translation is CAWNSPRGETQYF.

The rearrangement uses TRBV2 and TRBJ2-7; unclear D gene. V was shortened by 6 bases and J by 4 bases, with 4 bases between the two germline ends. The length of the CDR3 is 10 residues. Looked up from germline, CDR1 is SNHLY and CDR2 is FYNNEI. The CDR3 region has the DNA TGTGCCAGCAGCGGTTACGAGCAGTACTTC. This encodes CASSGYEQYF.

This chain links TRBV5-4 with TRBJ1-2, with D unresolved. This CDR3 has 13 residues. V lost 3 bases to trimming and J lost 1 base, with 7 bases between them. Germline CDR1 is SGHNT and CDR2 is YYREEE (reference sequence). CDR3 nucleotides: TGTGCCAGCAGCTCAACGGGTAACTATGGCTACACCTTC. It encodes CASSSTGNYGYTF.

The gene calls are TRBV11-3 and TRBJ1-1; possible D gene TRBD1, 6 bases. V shed 3 bases and J shed 3 bases, with 8 bases lying between them. Germline values: CDR1 SGHNT, CDR2 YENEEA. The CDR3 totals 13 residues. CDR3 nucleotide sequence: TGTGCCAGCAGCTTTAACAGGGACACTGAAGCTTTCTTT. Protein sequence: CASSFNRDTEAFF. The whole variable domain, remainder taken from reference TRBV11-3 and TRBJ1-1, is EAGVVQSPRYKIIEKKQPVAFWCNPISGHNTLYWYLQNLGQGPELLIRYENEEAVDDSQLPKDRFSAERLKGVDSTLKIQPAELGDSAVYLCASSFNRDTEAFFGQGTRLTVV.

The CDR3 DNA reads TGTGCCAGCAGTAGACAGGCCTATAATCAGCCCCAGCATTTT. Translated, it gives CASSRQAYNQPQHF. This chain connects TRBV28 to TRBJ1-5; possible D gene TRBD1, 6 bases. The CDR3 spans 14 residues. Germline values: CDR1 MDHEN, CDR2 SYDVKM. The V end was cut by 5 bases, the J end by 4 bases, with 12 bases between.

The rearrangement links TRBV3-1 (or the pseudogene TRBV3-2) to TRBJ1-2; TRBD1 matches at 8 bases. V dropped 9 bases and J dropped 6; count of bases not matched to a gene: 9. Germline loops: CDR1 LGHDT, CDR2 YNNKEL (reference sequence). This CDR3 contains 13 residues. DNA of the CDR3: TGTGCCAGTCACCGACAGGGGACGAATGGCTACACCTTC. The encoded protein is CASHRQGTNGYTF.

V gene TRBV27 combines with J gene TRBJ1-4; 9 bases are shared with TRBD1. The V and J ends lost 1 base and 4 bases, in that order; junction bases with no gene match: 1. Germline V gene data show CDR1 as MNHEY and CDR2 as SMNVEV (reference sequence). The CDR3 totals 15 residues. CDR3 protein: CASSLLTGGNEKLFF. CDR3 nucleotide sequence: TGTGCCAGCAGTTTATTGACAGGGGGTAATGAAAAACTGTTTTTT.

This chain connects TRBV5-1 to TRBJ2-1; possible D gene TRBD1, 5 bases. The CDR3 runs 14 residues. Germline V CDR1 and CDR2: SGHRS, YFSETQ. V dropped 0 bases and J dropped 7 bases, with 11 bases sitting between them. Here the CDR3 DNA reads TGCGCCAGCAGCTTGGAGGGGCCTACGAATGAGCAGTTCTTC. It is translated as CASSLEGPTNEQFF.

The chain has TRBV28 and TRBJ1-6, with D possibly TRBD1 on 6 matching bases. V lost 5 bases, J lost 7 bases, and 18 bases lay in between. Germline loops: CDR1 MDHEN, CDR2 SYDVKM. This CDR3 is built from 16 residues. CDR3 bases: TGTGCCAGCAGTCCCCTCATGAGGGGGGGGAATTCACCCCTCCACTTT. It yields the protein CASSPLMRGGNSPLHF.

The chain is built from TRBV16 and TRBJ1-2; unclear D gene. This CDR3 has 13 residues. The V gene's germline CDR1 is KGHSY and CDR2 FQNENV. V was shortened by 1 base and J by 3 bases, with 6 bases between the two germline ends. CDR3 region: CASSQFPDYGYTF. CDR3 coding DNA: TGTGCCAGCAGCCAATTCCCAGACTATGGCTACACCTTC.